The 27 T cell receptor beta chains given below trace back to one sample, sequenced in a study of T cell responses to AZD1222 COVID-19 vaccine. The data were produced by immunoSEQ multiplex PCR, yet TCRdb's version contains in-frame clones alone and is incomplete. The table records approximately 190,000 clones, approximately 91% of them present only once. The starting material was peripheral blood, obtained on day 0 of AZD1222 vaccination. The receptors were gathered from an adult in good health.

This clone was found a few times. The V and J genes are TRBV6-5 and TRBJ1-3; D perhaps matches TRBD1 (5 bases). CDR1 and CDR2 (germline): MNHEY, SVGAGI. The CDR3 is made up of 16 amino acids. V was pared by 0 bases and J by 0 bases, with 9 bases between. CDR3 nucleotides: TGTGCCAGCAGTTACTCTGCCGGGGGCTCTGGAAACACCATATATTTT. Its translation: CASSYSAGGSGNTIYF.

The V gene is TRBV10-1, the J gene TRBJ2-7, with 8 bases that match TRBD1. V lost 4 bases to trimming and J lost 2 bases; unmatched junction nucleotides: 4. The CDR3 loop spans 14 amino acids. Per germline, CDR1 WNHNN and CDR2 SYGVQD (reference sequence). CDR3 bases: TGCGCCAGCAGTGGGGGACAGGCTACCTACGAGCAGTACTTC. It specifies CASSGGQATYEQYF.

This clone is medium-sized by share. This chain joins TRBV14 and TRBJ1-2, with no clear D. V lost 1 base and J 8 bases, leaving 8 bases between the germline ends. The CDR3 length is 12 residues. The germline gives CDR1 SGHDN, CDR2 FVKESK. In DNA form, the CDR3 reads TGTGCCAGCAGCCAAGCAGCAGGAGGCTACACCTTC. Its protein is CASSQAAGGYTF.

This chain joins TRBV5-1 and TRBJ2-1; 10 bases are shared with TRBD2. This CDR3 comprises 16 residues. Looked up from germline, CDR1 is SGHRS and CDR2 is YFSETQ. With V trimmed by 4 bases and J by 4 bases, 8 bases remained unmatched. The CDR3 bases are TGCGCCAGCAGCCCACTAGCGGGAACAACATACAATGAGCAGTTCTTC. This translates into CASSPLAGTTYNEQFF.

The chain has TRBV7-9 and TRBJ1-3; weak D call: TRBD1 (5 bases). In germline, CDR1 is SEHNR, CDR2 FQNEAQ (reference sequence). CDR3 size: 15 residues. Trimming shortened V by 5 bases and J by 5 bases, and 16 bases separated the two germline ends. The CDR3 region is CASSESGRWRNTIYF. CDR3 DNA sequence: TGTGCCAGCAGCGAGTCAGGGCGCTGGAGAAACACCATATATTTT.

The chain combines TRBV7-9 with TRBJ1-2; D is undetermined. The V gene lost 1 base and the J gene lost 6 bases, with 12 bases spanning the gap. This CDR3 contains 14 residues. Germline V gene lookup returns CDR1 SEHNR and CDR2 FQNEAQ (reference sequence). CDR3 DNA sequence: TGTGCCAGCAGCTTAGTCAAGGCGGAAGATGGCTACACCTTC. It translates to CASSLVKAEDGYTF.

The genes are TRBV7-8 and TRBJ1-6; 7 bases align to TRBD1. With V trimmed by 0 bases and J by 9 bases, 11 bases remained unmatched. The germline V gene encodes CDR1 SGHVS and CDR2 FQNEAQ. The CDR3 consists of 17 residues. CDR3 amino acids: CASSLALARGLGSPLHF. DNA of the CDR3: TGTGCCAGCAGCTTAGCGCTAGCCAGGGGGTTAGGTTCACCCCTCCACTTT.

The CDR3 DNA reads TGTGCCAGCAGTTTCAGTTATAACTATGGCTACACCTTC. This sequence encodes CASSFSYNYGYTF. V gene TRBV6-2 or TRBV6-3 combines with J gene TRBJ1-2, with unresolved D. The germline gives CDR1 MNHEY, CDR2 SVGEGT. Trimming stripped 4 bases from V and 1 base from J, with 7 bases between. There are 13 residues in the CDR3.

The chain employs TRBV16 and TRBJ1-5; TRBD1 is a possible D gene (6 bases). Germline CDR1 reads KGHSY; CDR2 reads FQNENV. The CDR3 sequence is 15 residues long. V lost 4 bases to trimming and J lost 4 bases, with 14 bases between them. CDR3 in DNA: TGTGCCAGCAGCCCCCGTAACAGGGCTAATCAGCCCCAGCATTTT. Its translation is CASSPRNRANQPQHF.

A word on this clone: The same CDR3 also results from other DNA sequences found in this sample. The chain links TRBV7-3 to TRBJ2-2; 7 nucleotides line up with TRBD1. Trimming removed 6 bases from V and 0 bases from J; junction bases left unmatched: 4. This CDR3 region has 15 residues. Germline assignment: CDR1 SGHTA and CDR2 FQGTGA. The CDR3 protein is CASSLQGANTGELFF. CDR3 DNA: TGTGCCAGCAGTCTCCAGGGGGCGAACACCGGGGAGCTGTTTTTT. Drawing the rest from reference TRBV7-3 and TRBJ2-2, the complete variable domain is GAGVSQTPSNKVTEKGKYVELRCDPISGHTALYWYRQSLGQGPEFLIYFQGTGAADDSGLPNDRFFAVRPEGSVSTLKIQRTERGDSAVYLCASSLQGANTGELFFGEGSRLTVL.

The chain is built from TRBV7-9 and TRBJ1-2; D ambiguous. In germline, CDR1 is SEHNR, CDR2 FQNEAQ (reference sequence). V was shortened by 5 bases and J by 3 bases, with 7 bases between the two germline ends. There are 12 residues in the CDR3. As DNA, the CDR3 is TGTGCCAGCAGCGAGATGGACTATGGCTACACCTTC. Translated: CASSEMDYGYTF.

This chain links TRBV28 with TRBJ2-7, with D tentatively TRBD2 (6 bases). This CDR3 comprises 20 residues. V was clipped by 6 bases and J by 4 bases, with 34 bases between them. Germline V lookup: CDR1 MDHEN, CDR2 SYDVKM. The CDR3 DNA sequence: TGTGCCAGCAGCGACCCAATTGACCCAGGTGGGCGGGGAAGAAAATACGAGCAGTACTTC. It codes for CASSDPIDPGGRGRKYEQYF. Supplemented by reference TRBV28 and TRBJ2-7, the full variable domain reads DVKVTQSSRYLVKRTGEKVFLECVQDMDHENMFWYRQDPGLGLRLIYFSYDVKMKEKGDIPEGYSVSREKKERFSLILESASTNQTSMYLCASSDPIDPGGRGRKYEQYFGPGTRLTVT.

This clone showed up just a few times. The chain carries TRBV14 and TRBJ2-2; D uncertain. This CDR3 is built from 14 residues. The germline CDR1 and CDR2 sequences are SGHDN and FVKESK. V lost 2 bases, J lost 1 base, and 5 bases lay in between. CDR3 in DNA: TGTGCCAGCAGCCAATTCCTGAACACCGGGGAGCTGTTTTTT. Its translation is CASSQFLNTGELFF.

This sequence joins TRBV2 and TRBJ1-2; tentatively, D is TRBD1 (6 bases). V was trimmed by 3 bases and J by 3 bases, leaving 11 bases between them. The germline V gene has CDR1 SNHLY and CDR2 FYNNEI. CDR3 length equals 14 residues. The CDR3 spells CASSEGQDYYGYTF. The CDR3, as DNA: TGTGCCAGCAGTGAGGGACAAGATTACTATGGCTACACCTTC.

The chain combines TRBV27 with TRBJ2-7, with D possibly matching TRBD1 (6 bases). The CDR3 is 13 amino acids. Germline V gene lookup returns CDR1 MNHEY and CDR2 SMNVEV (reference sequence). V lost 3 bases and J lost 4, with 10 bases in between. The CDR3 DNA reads TGTGCCAGCAGTTTGGTACAGGGTTACGAGCAGTACTTC. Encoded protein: CASSLVQGYEQYF.

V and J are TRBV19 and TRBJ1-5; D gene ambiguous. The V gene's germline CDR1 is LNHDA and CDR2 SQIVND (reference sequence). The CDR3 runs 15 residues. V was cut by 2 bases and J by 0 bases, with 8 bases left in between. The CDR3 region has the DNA TGTGCCAGTAGTATATACACCGATAGCAATCAGCCCCAGCATTTT. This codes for CASSIYTDSNQPQHF.

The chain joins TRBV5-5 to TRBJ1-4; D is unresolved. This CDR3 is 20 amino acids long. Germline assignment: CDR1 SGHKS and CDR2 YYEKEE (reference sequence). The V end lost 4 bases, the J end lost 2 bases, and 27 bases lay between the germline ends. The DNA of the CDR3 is TGTGCCAGCAGCGCCCCGGGTTCGACCACCCCAACCCCCACTAATGAAAAACTGTTTTTT. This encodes CASSAPGSTTPTPTNEKLFF.

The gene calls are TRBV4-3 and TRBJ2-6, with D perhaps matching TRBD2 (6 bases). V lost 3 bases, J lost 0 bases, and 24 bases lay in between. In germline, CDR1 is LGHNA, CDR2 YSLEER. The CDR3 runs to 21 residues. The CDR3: CASSHIRTGTLLTSGANVLTF. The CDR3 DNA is TGCGCCAGCAGCCATATACGAACCGGGACTCTCCTCACCTCTGGGGCCAACGTCCTGACTTTC.

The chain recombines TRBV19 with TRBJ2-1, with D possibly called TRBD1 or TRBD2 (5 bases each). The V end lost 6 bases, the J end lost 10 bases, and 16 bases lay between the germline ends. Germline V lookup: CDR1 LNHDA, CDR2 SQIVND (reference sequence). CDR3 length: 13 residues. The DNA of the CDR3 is TGTGCCAGTAGCCCTCCTTGGGACGGGGAGCAGTTCTTC. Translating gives CASSPPWDGEQFF.

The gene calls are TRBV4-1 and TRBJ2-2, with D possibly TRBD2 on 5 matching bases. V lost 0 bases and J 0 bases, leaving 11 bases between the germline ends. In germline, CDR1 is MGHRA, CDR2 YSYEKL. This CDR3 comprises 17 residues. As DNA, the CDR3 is TGCGCCAGCAGCCAAGATCCGAGACTAACGAACACCGGGGAGCTGTTTTTT. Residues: CASSQDPRLTNTGELFF.

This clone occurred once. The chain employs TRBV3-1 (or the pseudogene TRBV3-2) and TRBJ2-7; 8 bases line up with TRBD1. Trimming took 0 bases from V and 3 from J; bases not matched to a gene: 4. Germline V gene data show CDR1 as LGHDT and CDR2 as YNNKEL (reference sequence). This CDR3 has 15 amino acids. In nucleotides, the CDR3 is TGTGCCAGCAGCCAAGACTGGACAGGGAGCTACGAGCAGTACTTC. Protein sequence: CASSQDWTGSYEQYF.

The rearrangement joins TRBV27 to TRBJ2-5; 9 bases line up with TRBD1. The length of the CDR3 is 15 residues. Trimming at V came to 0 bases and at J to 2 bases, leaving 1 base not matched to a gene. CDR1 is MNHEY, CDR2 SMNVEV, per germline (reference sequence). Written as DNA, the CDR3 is TGTGCCAGCAGTTTATCGGGGACAGGGCAAGAGACCCAGTACTTC. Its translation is CASSLSGTGQETQYF.

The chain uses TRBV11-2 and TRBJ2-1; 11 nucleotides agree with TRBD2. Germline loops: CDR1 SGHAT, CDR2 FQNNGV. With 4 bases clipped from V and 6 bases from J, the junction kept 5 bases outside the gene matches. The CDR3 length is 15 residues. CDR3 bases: TGTGCCAGCAGCTCCATAGCGGGAGGGGGCAATGAGCAGTTCTTC. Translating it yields CASSSIAGGGNEQFF.

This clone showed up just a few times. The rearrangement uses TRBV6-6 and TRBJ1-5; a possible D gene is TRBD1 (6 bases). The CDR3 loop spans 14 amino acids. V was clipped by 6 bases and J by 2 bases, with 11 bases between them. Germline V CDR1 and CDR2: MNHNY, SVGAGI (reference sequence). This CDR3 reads CASRQGARNQPQHF. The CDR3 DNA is TGTGCCAGCAGACAGGGCGCCCGCAATCAGCCCCAGCATTTT.

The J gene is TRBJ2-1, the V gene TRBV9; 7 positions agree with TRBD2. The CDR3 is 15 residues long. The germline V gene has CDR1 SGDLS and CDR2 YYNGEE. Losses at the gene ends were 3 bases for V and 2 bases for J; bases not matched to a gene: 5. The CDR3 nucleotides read TGTGCCAGCAGCGGAAAGACTAGCACCTACAATGAGCAGTTCTTC. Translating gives CASSGKTSTYNEQFF.

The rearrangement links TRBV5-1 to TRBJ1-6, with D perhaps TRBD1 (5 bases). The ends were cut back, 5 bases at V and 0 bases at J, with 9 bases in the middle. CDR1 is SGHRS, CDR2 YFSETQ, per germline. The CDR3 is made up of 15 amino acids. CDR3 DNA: TGCGCCAGCAGGACAGAAAGCTCCTATAATTCACCCCTCCACTTT. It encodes CASRTESSYNSPLHF.

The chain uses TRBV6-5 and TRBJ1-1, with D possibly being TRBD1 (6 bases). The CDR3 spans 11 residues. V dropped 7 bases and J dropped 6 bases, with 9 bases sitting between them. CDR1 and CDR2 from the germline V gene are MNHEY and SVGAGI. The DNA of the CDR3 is TGTGCCAGCACCTCAGGGGCTGAAGCTTTCTTT. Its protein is CASTSGAEAFF.